These T cell receptor beta chains were read from a single sample in a study of blood T cells in healthy people across ages. TCRdb re-derived calls from the 5' RACE reads in MiXCR, one entry per CDR3 protein. The sample holds about 1.7 million distinct CDR3 sequences, 28% seen once. The specimen was blood. Receptors were obtained from a woman in her thirties in good health. The conserved cysteine and the conserved F or W are not part of the CDR3 here. Clone size appears in some rows only: once, few, many, or a class for an expanded clone.

j_gene | len | v_gene | abundance | CDR3aa
TRBJ2-7 | 13 | TRBV20-1 | many | SAELRDRTSYEQY
TRBJ2-7 | 11 | TRBV10-1 | many | ASSPSGLYEQY
TRBJ1-4 | 11 | TRBV12-5 | few | ASRADGVEKLF
TRBJ2-5 | 9 | TRBV28 | few | ASSAEDRRY
TRBJ2-5 | 10 | TRBV10-3 | . | AIAWRGETQY
TRBJ2-3 | 10 | TRBV29-1 | . | SGGQRTDSQY
TRBJ2-7 | 13 | TRBV12-3/TRBV12-4 | . | ASSELGTDYYEQY
TRBJ2-1 | 13 | TRBV2 | . | ASSGASSKSRRQF
TRBJ2-5 | 12 | TRBV21-1 | . | ASWDGTRGETQY
TRBJ1-1 | 14 | TRBV18 | . | ASSPPDGQGWTEAF
TRBJ2-7 | 12 | TRBV7-9 | . | TSSRTGEGSEQY
TRBJ1-1 | 12 | TRBV7-2 | . | ASSPGGGDTEAF
TRBJ2-7 | 12 | TRBV7-2 | many | ASSYRQVSYEQY
TRBJ2-3 | 14 | TRBV12-3/TRBV12-4 | . | ASSDRDRGSADTQY
TRBJ1-6 | 14 | TRBV7-2 | few | ASSLGRGRMDSPLH
TRBJ2-7 | 14 | TRBV7-9 | few | ASRTTGDWRSHEQY
TRBJ2-3 | 12 | TRBV20-1 | . | SATKTGGWDTQY
TRBJ1-6 | 11 | TRBV6-6 | . | ASSYLGQIPLH
TRBJ2-1 | 13 | TRBV12-3/TRBV12-4 | many | ASSLSGGPGNEQF
TRBJ1-4 | 12 | TRBV5-1 | . | ASSSRGPNEKLF
TRBJ1-3 | 10 | TRBV5-4 | few | ASSFNRNHIY
TRBJ2-1 | 11 | TRBV10-3 | many | AISEAQQNEQF
TRBJ2-7 | 13 | TRBV6-2/TRBV6-3 | . | ASSPGQGHSYEQY
TRBJ1-2 | 13 | TRBV27 | . | ASSLSRQGNYGYT
TRBJ1-2 | 15 | TRBV5-1 | many | ASHPGGGGSSGYGYT
TRBJ2-7 | 11 | TRBV3-1 | . | ASTTQGIGEQY
TRBJ1-1 | 14 | TRBV5-1 | few | ASSREGVGPNTEAF
TRBJ2-1 | 14 | TRBV12-3/TRBV12-4 | many | ASSPRGSGRYNEQF
TRBJ1-2 | 13 | TRBV15 | . | ATSTRTDTNYGYT
TRBJ2-3 | 11 | TRBV5-8 | . | ASSSGAEDTQY
TRBJ2-2 | 14 | TRBV4-1 | . | ASSQEGTEDTGELF
TRBJ1-2 | 11 | TRBV6-5 | . | ASSMTGGHGYT
TRBJ1-5 | 13 | TRBV28 | few | ASSMTGGWSQPQH
TRBJ2-1 | 13 | TRBV20-1 | many | SASTDKGFYNEQF
TRBJ2-2 | 13 | TRBV6-6 | . | ASGLIDRVAGELF
TRBJ1-5 | 14 | TRBV4-1 | few | ASSPIGQSSNQPQH